This entry lists 30 T cell receptor beta chains sequenced from one sample in a study of regulatory T cells in long-lasting Graves disease (dated by TCRdb to 2020 to 2023). Library generation was performed with multiplex PCR. Sequencer: Illumina HiSeq 4000. To build TCR beta libraries, CDR3 regions were amplified by Arm-PCR using iRepertoire HTBI primers. Using fastp at Q25 and MiXCR, TCRdb reprocessed the public reads and kept productive beta chains. Identical CDR3 protein sequences are pooled into one entry, listed with their most common genes and DNA. This sample lists roughly 450,000 distinct CDR3 sequences; 22% were detected once. Roughly 14% of the sample goes to the ten largest clones. The meaning of the sample's time point label: persistent/refractory GD, antithyroid drugs over 5 years with positive TRAb. For both TCR sequencing and RNA sequencing, RNA was extracted from PBMCs in TRIzol. Source: peripheral blood mononuclear cells (PBMCs), taken when the disease was refractory, from a patient treated with antithyroid drugs. Receptor source: a female donor with Graves disease.

This clonotype appeared many times. The chain joins TRBV28 to TRBJ1-2, with D uncertain. V gave up 5 bases and J gave up 5 bases, with 21 bases separating them. The V gene's germline CDR1 is MDHEN and CDR2 SYDVKM. The CDR3 has 16 amino acids. In DNA, the CDR3 is TGTGCCAGCAGTCTCCCAGCGAGACGGCCGGAATATGGCTACACCTTC. It is translated as CASSLPARRPEYGYTF.

Comment on this clonotype: This may be a read error, as it is one base from a much larger clone. No conserved phenylalanine or tryptophan ends this CDR3, so it is likely a read error. The J gene is TRBJ1-1, the V gene TRBV7-2; the D is unclear. The CDR3 sequence is 15 residues long. Germline-derived CDR1 and CDR2 are SGHTA and FQGNSA. V lost 1 base, J lost 6 bases, and 15 bases lay in between. The CDR3 protein is CASSLGLGGRAEAFS. The CDR3 DNA is TGTGCCAGCAGCTTAGGTCTTGGAGGGCGCGCTGAAGCTTTCTCT.

This clonotype occurred many times. The V gene is TRBV6-1, the J gene TRBJ2-2, with 13 bases fitting TRBD2. Trimming removed 2 bases from V and 6 bases from J; junction bases left unmatched: 6. The CDR3 runs 17 residues. CDR1 is MNHNS and CDR2 is SASEGT in the germline V gene. The DNA for the CDR3 is TGTGCCAGCAGTGAATCCCGGACTAGCGGGAGACCCGGGGAGCTGTTTTTT. It is translated as CASSESRTSGRPGELFF.

This clonotype was recorded at least ten times. This sequence joins TRBV12-3 or TRBV12-4 and TRBJ2-7; 10 bases are shared with TRBD2. V shed 4 bases, J shed 4 bases, and the junction held 4 bases outside the gene matches. The CDR3 consists of 14 residues. CDR3 bases: TGTGCCAGCAGTTCAGCGGGAGGGATTTACGAGCAGTACTTC. It encodes CASSSAGGIYEQYF.

The gene calls are TRBV7-3 and TRBJ1-5; tentatively, D is TRBD1 (5 bases). The CDR3 consists of 15 residues. V was cut by 0 bases and J by 7 bases, with 13 bases left in between. Germline V gene lookup returns CDR1 SGHTA and CDR2 FQGTGA. This chain's CDR3 is CASSLTGGGFQPQHF. In nucleotides, the CDR3 is TGTGCCAGCAGCTTAACCGGGGGAGGCTTCCAGCCCCAGCATTTT.

In its sample, this clonotype was seen a few times. The chain recombines TRBV19 with TRBJ1-4, with D hard to call. Trimming pared 2 bases from V and 0 bases from J, leaving 4 bases between. The CDR3 runs 14 residues. Germline lookup yields CDR1 LNHDA and CDR2 SQIVND (reference sequence). The chain's CDR3 is CASSIQSTNEKLFF. In nucleotides, the CDR3 is TGTGCCAGTAGTATACAGTCAACTAATGAAAAACTGTTTTTT.

This sequence joins TRBV29-1 and TRBJ2-1, with a tentative D call TRBD2 (5 bases). CDR1 is SQVTM and CDR2 is ANQGSEA in the germline V gene. Trimming removed 0 bases from V and 3 bases from J, with 9 bases in between. The CDR3 length is 14 residues. For the CDR3, the DNA is TGCAGCGTTGAAGAGCGGGCCGGCTACAATGAGCAGTTCTTC. This gives the protein CSVEERAGYNEQFF.

This clonotype was counted only a few times. The chain recombines TRBV20-1 with TRBJ2-7, with D unclear. This CDR3 is 12 amino acids long. Trimming stripped 3 bases from V and 1 base from J, with 7 bases between. Germline CDR1 reads DFQATT; CDR2 reads SNEGSKA (reference sequence). The CDR3 protein is CSARVQSYEQYF. The CDR3 DNA sequence: TGCAGTGCTAGGGTTCAGTCCTACGAGCAGTACTTC.

This chain uses TRBV20-1 with TRBJ1-1; TRBD1 matches at 8 bases. J lost 1 base, V lost 7 bases, and 5 bases had no gene match. CDR3 length: 13 residues. Germline CDR1 is DFQATT and CDR2 is SNEGSKA (reference sequence). Here the CDR3 DNA reads TGCAGTGTCAGGGGGACAGGGAACACTGAAGCTTTCTTT. Its protein product is CSVRGTGNTEAFF.

Only a few counts were recorded for this clonotype. This may stem from a read error, because a much larger clone lies one nucleotide away. The chain uses TRBV7-9 and TRBJ1-2; 7 bases agree with TRBD1. Germline values: CDR1 SEHNR, CDR2 FQNEAQ (reference sequence). V lost 5 bases, J lost 4 bases, and 4 bases stayed unmatched. The CDR3 has 13 residues. The CDR3 reads CASSTTGFYGYTF. The DNA of the CDR3 is TGTGCCAGCAGCACGACAGGGTTCTATGGCTACACCTTC.

This clonotype has only a few counts. The rearrangement joins TRBV19 to TRBJ2-2; 7 bases agree with TRBD1. With 10 bases clipped from V and 5 bases from J, the junction kept 7 bases outside the gene matches. This CDR3 comprises 13 residues. Germline V gene lookup returns CDR1 LNHDA and CDR2 SQIVND (reference sequence). CDR3 sequence: CATTGQVTGELFF. The CDR3 coding sequence is TGTGCCACCACCGGACAGGTAACCGGGGAGCTGTTTTTT.

The chain carries TRBV14 and TRBJ1-1; D ambiguous. CDR3 size: 12 residues. Germline CDR1 is SGHDN and CDR2 is FVKESK. V dropped 7 bases and J dropped 4 bases, with 10 bases sitting between them. The CDR3 DNA reads TGTGCCAGCACCGCAAAACCCACTGAAGCTTTCTTT. Residues: CASTAKPTEAFF.

Turning to this clonotype: Possible read error: a much larger clone is one base away. The rearrangement links TRBV6-2 or TRBV6-3 to TRBJ1-2, with D possibly matching TRBD1 (6 bases). Germline V gene lookup returns CDR1 MNHEY and CDR2 SVGEGT. This CDR3 region has 16 residues. The chain's CDR3 is CASSAIPGATNHGYTF. The DNA of the CDR3 is TGTGCCAGCAGTGCCATACCAGGGGCAACTAACCATGGCTACACCTTC.

Concerning this clonotype itself: Germline and junction disagree at one end, which may indicate a read error. J is TRBJ2-6 and V is TRBV7-7; D gene unclear. Germline lookup yields CDR1 SSHAT and CDR2 FNYEAQ (reference sequence). CDR3 size: 15 residues. The CDR3 region has the DNA TGTGCTAGCAGCCCTCTAGGCTCTGGGGCCAACGTCCTGACTTTC. It translates to CASSPLGSGANVLTF.

This clonotype was counted only a few times. The J gene is TRBJ2-5, the V gene TRBV3-1; D tentatively reads TRBD1 or TRBD2 (6 bases each). The CDR3 length is 15 residues. The ends were cut back, 0 bases at V and 5 bases at J, with 13 bases in the middle. Germline V gene sequence: CDR1 LGHDT, CDR2 YNNKEL (reference sequence). CDR3 nucleotides: TGTGCCAGCAGCCAAGAACCTAGGGGGGCGGAGACCCAGTACTTC. It specifies CASSQEPRGAETQYF.

Comments on this clonotype: A much larger clone lies a single base off, so this may be a read error. The chain combines TRBV11-2 with TRBJ2-4; the D gene is possibly TRBD1 (6 bases). The length of the CDR3 is 15 residues. Germline V lookup: CDR1 SGHAT, CDR2 FQNNGV. CDR3: CASSLVQGTKNIRYF. The CDR3 DNA is TGTGCCAGCAGCTTAGTTCAGGGGACCAAAAACATTCGGTACTTC.

As to this clonotype: Given a much more abundant clone one base away, this may be a read error. The chain is built from TRBV6-2 or TRBV6-3 and TRBJ2-7; a possible D gene is TRBD1 (5 bases). The CDR3 loop spans 14 amino acids. V was pared by 2 bases and J by 3 bases, with 11 bases between. Germline values: CDR1 MNHEY, CDR2 SVGEGT. As DNA, the CDR3 is TGTGCCAGCAGTTACGGACGTAGGGGCTACGAGCAGTACTTC. Protein sequence: CASSYGRRGYEQYF.

This clonotype was found many times. The rearrangement links TRBV6-1 to TRBJ1-5; 11 bases agree with TRBD1. In germline, CDR1 is MNHNS, CDR2 SASEGT. The CDR3 covers 14 residues. Trimming took 6 bases from V and 5 from J; bases not matched to a gene: 3. CDR3 bases: TGTGCCAGCAGGGACAGGGGGCTCGATCAGCCCCAGCATTTT. Translated, it gives CASRDRGLDQPQHF.

The rearrangement joins TRBV2 to TRBJ2-7, with D possibly being TRBD2 (5 bases). This CDR3 is built from 16 residues. Germline CDR1 is SNHLY and CDR2 is FYNNEI. Trimming took off 6 bases at V and 6 bases at J, with 24 bases between the two ends. CDR3 region: CASRSRSPGLLGEQYF. The CDR3 DNA reads as TGTGCCAGCAGGAGCAGATCCCCGGGATTGCTAGGCGAGCAGTACTTC.

This clonotype occurred a few times. V gene TRBV5-6 combines with J gene TRBJ2-5; TRBD1 might be the D (6 bases). The V and J ends lost 3 bases and 2 bases respectively, with 11 bases between them. CDR3 length equals 14 residues. Germline V gives CDR1 SGHDT, CDR2 YYEEEE. CDR3 region: CASSWGTSQETQYF. CDR3 DNA sequence: TGTGCCAGCAGCTGGGGGACATCGCAAGAGACCCAGTACTTC.

Only a few counts were recorded for this clonotype. This chain links TRBV20-1 with TRBJ1-1, with a tentative D call TRBD1 (5 bases). V lost 5 bases and J 11 bases, leaving 18 bases between the germline ends. Per germline, CDR1 DFQATT and CDR2 SNEGSKA (reference sequence). The CDR3 is made up of 12 amino acids. CDR3 region: CSARGTGRGAFF. CDR3 nucleotide sequence: TGCAGTGCTCGGGGGACGGGGAGGGGTGCTTTCTTT.

This clonotype was seen a few times. The chain has TRBV19 and TRBJ1-3, with 7 positions matching TRBD1. This CDR3 has 15 amino acids. Germline lookup yields CDR1 LNHDA and CDR2 SQIVND (reference sequence). J gave up 3 bases and V 6 bases, and 8 bases lay outside the gene matches. CDR3: CASRGLGQNGNTIYF. The CDR3 nucleotides read TGTGCCAGTAGGGGCCTGGGACAGAATGGAAACACCATATATTTT.

This clonotype appeared many times. The rearrangement joins TRBV29-1 to TRBJ1-4; D call uncertain. Germline lookup yields CDR1 SQVTM and CDR2 ANQGSEA. This CDR3 is built from 12 residues. The V gene lost 7 bases and the J gene lost 1 base, with 7 bases spanning the gap. The DNA of the CDR3 is TGCAGCGCCCGGGTAACTAATGAAAAACTGTTTTTT. This translates into CSARVTNEKLFF.

This rearrangement joins TRBV4-1 to TRBJ2-5, with D hard to call. This CDR3 is built from 14 residues. V shed 4 bases and J shed 4 bases, with 13 bases lying between them. Germline CDR1 is MGHRA and CDR2 is YSYEKL. CDR3 loop: CASSPSVSRETQYF. CDR3 nucleotides: TGCGCCAGCAGCCCGAGTGTCTCGAGAGAGACCCAGTACTTC.

This clonotype was seen repeatedly, ten times or more. This chain uses TRBV6-5 with TRBJ2-7, with 10 bases lining up with TRBD2. Trimming took 1 base from V and 3 from J; bases not matched to a gene: 3. The germline V gene encodes CDR1 MNHEY and CDR2 SVGAGI. CDR3 length equals 15 residues. The CDR3 nucleotides are TGTGCCAGCAGTTACTTCGCTAGCGGGGGCTACGAGCAGTACTTC. Its protein is CASSYFASGGYEQYF.

This clonotype was seen repeatedly, ten times or more. This chain uses TRBV6-1 with TRBJ1-2; TRBD1 might be the D (5 bases). Germline V CDR1 and CDR2: MNHNS, SASEGT. The CDR3 extends over 16 amino acids. The V end lost 6 bases, the J end lost 6 bases, and 23 bases lay between the germline ends. CDR3 residues: CASRPQGPREKDGYTF. CDR3 in DNA: TGTGCCAGCAGGCCCCAAGGCCCCAGGGAAAAGGATGGCTACACCTTC.

V gene TRBV4-1 combines with J gene TRBJ2-6; D is possibly TRBD1 or TRBD2 (5 bases each). The CDR3 spans 16 residues. CDR1 and CDR2 (germline): MGHRA, YSYEKL. Between the trimmed V and J ends, which lost 8 bases and 4 bases, there was a span of 18 bases. The CDR3 nucleotides are TGCGCCAGCGCCCCCGGGGCAGGGCGAGGGGCCAACGTCCTGACTTTC. Protein sequence: CASAPGAGRGANVLTF.

This clonotype has more than one count but fewer than ten. The chain uses TRBV29-1 and TRBJ1-4; tentative D call: TRBD1 (6 bases). The germline CDR1 and CDR2 sequences are SQVTM and ANQGSEA. The CDR3 is 13 residues long. V dropped 7 bases and J dropped 8 bases, with 17 bases sitting between them. The DNA of the CDR3 is TGCAGCGCTTCAGGGGTTGGCGGGGAAAAACTGTTTTTT. Its translation is CSASGVGGEKLFF.

This chain's CDR3 is CSARGSLSYEQYF. CDR3 nucleotides: TGCAGTGCTAGGGGCAGCCTCTCCTACGAGCAGTACTTC. The chain joins TRBV20-1 to TRBJ2-7; D is unclear. Germline loops: CDR1 DFQATT, CDR2 SNEGSKA (reference sequence). CDR3 length equals 13 residues. V lost 3 bases and J 0 bases, leaving 9 bases between the germline ends.

Ten or more counts support this clonotype. V is TRBV6-1 and J is TRBJ2-2, with a possible D match to TRBD1 (6 bases). CDR1 and CDR2 from the germline V gene are MNHNS and SASEGT. V lost 7 bases and J lost 1, with 10 bases in between. The CDR3 totals 14 residues. CDR3 coding DNA: TGTGCCAGCACAAAGGGACAGAACACCGGGGAGCTGTTTTTT. Its translation is CASTKGQNTGELFF.